The 26 T cell receptor beta chains in this list originate from one sample, sequenced in a study of T-cell memory formation after mild COVID-19. TCRdb redid the calling of the 5' RACE reads with MiXCR, one entry per CDR3 protein. Here the sample spans 260,000 or so distinct CDR3 sequences, approximately 15% being singletons. The source material was PBMCs or a T cell subset sorted from them (not recorded which). Receptors originate from a man in his late teens or twenties who had mild COVID-19 (a few samples of this study predate the infection). Cell type and time point are not known.

The sample holds a few counts of this clonotype. This chain connects TRBV4-3 to TRBJ2-2, with 10 nucleotides matching TRBD1. The CDR3 is made up of 16 amino acids. Germline CDR1 is LGHNA and CDR2 is YSLEER. After removal of 1 base from V and 7 bases from J, the junction contained 6 bases not matched to a gene. The CDR3 protein is CASSQGQGARDGELFF. CDR3 DNA: TGCGCCAGCAGCCAAGGACAGGGGGCGCGGGACGGGGAGCTGTTTTTT.

This clonotype has more than one count but fewer than ten. This chain links TRBV11-2 with TRBJ1-2, with 9 positions matching TRBD1. Germline trimming cut 8 bases from V and 7 bases from J; bases unmatched to any gene: 8. The CDR3 is 13 amino acids. Germline CDR1 reads SGHAT; CDR2 reads FQNNGV. The CDR3 is CASGTGRWPGYTF. CDR3 nucleotides: TGTGCCAGCGGGACAGGGCGGTGGCCTGGCTACACCTTC.

This clonotype was recorded at least ten times. The chain uses TRBV6-2 or TRBV6-3 and TRBJ2-1; TRBD2 might be the D (6 bases). Germline-derived CDR1 and CDR2 are MNHEY and SVGEGT. Trimming took 6 bases from V and 10 from J, leaving 13 bases between them. This CDR3 is built from 12 residues. CDR3 loop: CASSPGRGEQFF. The CDR3 DNA sequence: TGTGCCAGCAGCCCGGGGCGGGGAGAGCAGTTCTTC.

In its sample, this clonotype was seen many times. The rearrangement joins TRBV27 to TRBJ2-5; no firm D call. The CDR3 has 12 residues. Deletions cut 4 bases from V and 7 bases from J, with 10 bases between. CDR1 and CDR2 (germline): MNHEY, SMNVEV (reference sequence). The CDR3 DNA follows: TGTGCCAGCAGTTCTCGATTCGGGACCCAGTACTTC. Translated, it gives CASSSRFGTQYF.

This clonotype was counted many times. The rearrangement links TRBV5-1 to TRBJ2-5; D is possibly TRBD1 (5 bases). Germline loops: CDR1 SGHRS, CDR2 YFSETQ. With 2 bases removed from V and 14 bases from J, the gap between germline ends came to 19 bases. The CDR3 runs 13 residues. The CDR3 region is CASSLSQGAVSYF. The DNA of the CDR3 is TGCGCCAGCAGCTTATCGCAGGGCGCGGTATCTTACTTC.

V usage is TRBV10-3 and J usage is TRBJ1-1; D unclear. V was trimmed by 8 bases and J by 0 bases, leaving 13 bases between them. The CDR3 length is 14 residues. Germline V gene data show CDR1 as ENHRY and CDR2 as SYGVKD. The chain's CDR3 is CAIRAENLNTEAFF. CDR3 nucleotide sequence: TGTGCCATCCGGGCAGAAAATCTGAACACTGAAGCTTTCTTT.

The chain recombines TRBV5-8 with TRBJ2-7; TRBD1 is a possible D gene (6 bases). Trimming removed 6 bases at V and 3 bases at J, with 16 bases between. The CDR3 extends over 14 amino acids. CDR1 is SGHTS, CDR2 YDEGEE, per germline. The CDR3 loop is CASNLHGQNYEQYV. As DNA, the CDR3 is TGTGCCAGCAACCTGCATGGACAGAACTACGAGCAGTACGTC.

The chain couples TRBV29-1 to TRBJ2-3; 12 nucleotides match TRBD2. V was clipped by 7 bases and J by 2 bases; unmatched bases: 7. From germline, CDR1 is SQVTM and CDR2 ANQGSEA. This CDR3 is built from 15 residues. The CDR3 DNA reads TGCAGCGCTAGACTAGCGGGGGACCTCACAGATACGCAGTATTTT. Its protein product is CSARLAGDLTDTQYF.

The chain recombines TRBV12-3 or TRBV12-4 with TRBJ1-1; D gene ambiguous. This CDR3 is built from 12 residues. The ends were cut back, 8 bases at V and 6 bases at J, with 13 bases in the middle. The CDR3 sequence: CASGQTRSEAFF. CDR3 coding DNA: TGTGCCAGCGGGCAAACTCGGTCTGAAGCTTTCTTT.

This chain joins TRBV6-6 and TRBJ1-2; 8 bases are a match to TRBD1. Trimming cost V 5 bases and J 7 bases; bases outside gene matches: 15. The CDR3 runs 16 residues. The V gene's germline CDR1 is MNHNY and CDR2 SVGAGI (reference sequence). Here the CDR3 DNA reads TGTGCCAGCAGTCTCGAGGGAATTCAGGGGGCACGTGGCTACACCTTC. This encodes CASSLEGIQGARGYTF.

The chain combines TRBV12-3 or TRBV12-4 with TRBJ2-3; 9 nucleotides line up with TRBD2. The CDR3 length is 15 residues. V was pared by 1 base and J by 5 bases, with 4 bases of the junction left unmatched. DNA of the CDR3: TGTGCCAGCAGTTTAGGGTCTAGCGGGAAAGATACGCAGTATTTT. Its protein is CASSLGSSGKDTQYF.

V gene TRBV12-3 or TRBV12-4 combines with J gene TRBJ2-2; D might be TRBD1 (6 bases). The V gene lost 6 bases and the J gene lost 7 bases, with 24 bases spanning the gap. This CDR3 is built from 17 residues. The CDR3 is CASRRPGQQAGNGELFF. CDR3 DNA sequence: TGTGCCAGCAGGCGACCCGGACAGCAGGCCGGCAACGGGGAGCTGTTTTTT.

About this clonotype itself: This may arise from a read error, as a much more abundant clone is one base away. The chain links TRBV4-3 to TRBJ2-1, with 12 bases aligning to TRBD2. CDR1 and CDR2 from the germline V gene are LGHNA and YSLEER. The CDR3 has 16 residues. CDR3 residues: CASSQLAGGNYNEKFF. CDR3 nucleotides: TGCGCCAGCAGCCAACTAGCGGGGGGGAATTACAATGAGAAGTTCTTC.

This clonotype turned up a few times. The chain recombines TRBV4-2 with TRBJ1-2; D is ambiguous. The germline CDR1 and CDR2 sequences are LGHNA and YNFKEQ. Deletions cut 1 base from V and 3 bases from J, with 12 bases between. The CDR3 is 15 residues long. Here the CDR3 reads CASSQGRESYYGYTF. The CDR3 DNA is TGTGCCAGCAGCCAAGGGCGGGAAAGTTACTATGGCTACACCTTC.

The gene calls are TRBV23-1 and TRBJ1-6; 7 bases map to TRBD1. TRBV23-1 qualifies as an ORF whose function is uncertain. The V gene end was trimmed by 6 bases and the J gene end by 7 bases; junction bases not matched to a gene: 3. This CDR3 has 13 residues. DNA of the CDR3: TGCGCCAGCAGGGGACAGCGCAATTCACCCCTCCACTTT. This codes for CASRGQRNSPLHF.

This clonotype was observed at least ten times. V usage is TRBV5-1 and J usage is TRBJ2-1; unclear D gene. The germline gives CDR1 SGHRS, CDR2 YFSETQ. Trimming shortened V by 0 bases and J by 9 bases, and 7 bases separated the two germline ends. The CDR3 has 12 residues. The CDR3: CASSLGESEQFF. As DNA, the CDR3 is TGCGCCAGCAGCTTGGGCGAGAGTGAGCAGTTCTTC.

The chain combines TRBV7-8 with TRBJ2-7; D unresolved. The length of the CDR3 is 16 residues. Trimming took off 5 bases at V and 0 bases at J, with 17 bases between the two ends. Germline V gene data show CDR1 as SGHVS and CDR2 as FQNEAQ. CDR3 in amino acids: CASSGLLVSNSYEQYF. CDR3 in DNA: TGTGCCAGCAGCGGGCTCCTGGTGAGCAACTCCTACGAGCAGTACTTC.

This clonotype was counted only a few times. The chain combines TRBV7-2 with TRBJ2-3, with D tentatively TRBD1 (6 bases). The germline V gene encodes CDR1 SGHTA and CDR2 FQGNSA. With 5 bases removed from V and 1 base from J, the gap between germline ends came to 13 bases. The CDR3 covers 15 residues. The CDR3 spells CASSPWQGRTDTQYF. CDR3 nucleotide sequence: TGTGCCAGCAGCCCCTGGCAGGGGCGCACAGATACGCAGTATTTT.

J is TRBJ2-1 and V is TRBV7-8; TRBD2 matches 7 bases. Germline V gene lookup returns CDR1 SGHVS and CDR2 FQNEAQ. This CDR3 has 14 amino acids. The J segment lost 10 bases and the V segment lost 4 bases, leaving 10 bases of the junction unmatched. This CDR3 reads CASSSYLVGGEQFF. The CDR3, as DNA: TGTGCCAGCAGCTCCTATTTAGTCGGGGGGGAGCAGTTCTTC.

The table lists this clonotype with many counts. The CDR3 region is CASSFPGSYEQYF. Here the CDR3 DNA reads TGTGCCAGCAGCTTCCCGGGGTCCTACGAGCAGTACTTC. The chain is built from TRBV7-2 and TRBJ2-7; the D gene is possibly TRBD2 (5 bases). Germline lookup yields CDR1 SGHTA and CDR2 FQGNSA. The CDR3 runs 13 residues. The V end lost 3 bases, the J end lost 1 base, and 7 bases lay between the germline ends.

The rearrangement links TRBV7-9 to TRBJ2-3; weak D call: TRBD1 (6 bases). The CDR3 has 14 amino acids. The V end lost 5 bases, the J end lost 4 bases, and 13 bases lay between the germline ends. In germline, CDR1 is SEHNR, CDR2 FQNEAQ (reference sequence). The CDR3 nucleotides read TGTGCCAGCAGCCCCCGACAGGTTGCAGATACGCAGTATTTT. Residues: CASSPRQVADTQYF. Full variable domain (outside the CDR3, taken from reference TRBV7-9 and TRBJ2-3): DTGVSQNPRHKITKRGQNVTFRCDPISEHNRLYWYRQTLGQGPEFLTYFQNEAQLEKSRLLSDRFSAERPKGSFSTLEIQRTEQGDSAMYLCASSPRQVADTQYFGPGTRLTVL.

The chain has TRBV29-1 and TRBJ1-3, with no clear D. This CDR3 is 12 amino acids long. CDR1 is SQVTM and CDR2 is ANQGSEA in the germline V gene. V gave up 3 bases and J gave up 2 bases, with 5 bases separating them. CDR3 DNA: TGCAGCGTTGACGGGACTGGAAACACCATATATTTT. It yields the protein CSVDGTGNTIYF.

This chain links TRBV7-8 with TRBJ2-2, with D perhaps TRBD1 (5 bases). This CDR3 is built from 15 residues. From germline, CDR1 is SGHVS and CDR2 FQNEAQ. The V gene lost 8 bases and the J gene lost 6 bases, with 19 bases spanning the gap. The CDR3 coding sequence is TGTGCCAGCGCCGCCTCCACAGCCAGGGCCGGGGAGCTGTTTTTT. It translates to CASAASTARAGELFF. The variable domain in full, with the rest retrieved from reference TRBV7-8 and TRBJ2-2, is GAGVSQSPRYKVAKRGQDVALRCDPISGHVSLFWYQQALGQGPEFLTYFQNEAQLDKSGLPSDRFFAERPEGSVSTLKIQRTQQEDSAVYLCASAASTARAGELFFGEGSRLTVL.

This chain links TRBV7-9 with TRBJ2-1; weak D call: TRBD1 (6 bases). Germline V gives CDR1 SEHNR, CDR2 FQNEAQ (reference sequence). This CDR3 spans 15 amino acids. V was cut by 4 bases and J by 7 bases, with 17 bases left in between. CDR3 amino acids: CASSSRDSRGNEQFF. The DNA of the CDR3 is TGTGCCAGCAGCTCCCGCGATAGCAGGGGAAATGAGCAGTTCTTC.

In its sample, this clonotype was seen many times. CDR3 nucleotides: TGCGCCAGCAGCTTGGACCCGAACACTGAAGCTTTCTTT. Translation gives CASSLDPNTEAFF. The chain recombines TRBV5-1 with TRBJ1-1; D is ambiguous. Germline values: CDR1 SGHRS, CDR2 YFSETQ. There are 13 residues in the CDR3. Trimming shortened V by 0 bases and J by 1 base, and 4 bases separated the two germline ends.

This clonotype was seen more than once but under ten times. The V and J genes are TRBV4-3 and TRBJ1-1, with unresolved D. CDR1 is LGHNA and CDR2 is YSLEER in the germline V gene. The CDR3 loop spans 15 amino acids. The V end lost 3 bases, the J end lost 5 bases, and 16 bases lay between the germline ends. CDR3 protein: CASSQGSYEGTEAFF. Written as DNA, the CDR3 is TGCGCCAGCAGCCAGGGATCCTATGAAGGGACTGAAGCTTTCTTT.